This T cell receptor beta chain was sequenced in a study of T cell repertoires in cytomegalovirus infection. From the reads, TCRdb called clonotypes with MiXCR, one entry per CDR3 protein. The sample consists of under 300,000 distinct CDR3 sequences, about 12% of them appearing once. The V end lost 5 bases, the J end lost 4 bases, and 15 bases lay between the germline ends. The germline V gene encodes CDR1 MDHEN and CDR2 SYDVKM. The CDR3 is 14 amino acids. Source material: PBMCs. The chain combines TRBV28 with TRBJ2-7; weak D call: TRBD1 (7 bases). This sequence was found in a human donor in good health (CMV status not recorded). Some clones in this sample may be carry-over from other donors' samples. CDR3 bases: TGTGCCAGCAGTCCCGGGGGACAGAGGTACGAGCAGTACTTC. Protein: CASSPGGQRYEQYF.